These 20 T cell receptor beta chains were all obtained from the same sample, sequenced in a study of blood T cell repertoires in COVID-19. Using immunoSEQ multiplex PCR, the repertoire was profiled, and TCRdb retains in-frame clones only, with some absent. The profile shows 200,000 or so clones, roughly 84% of them singletons. The sequenced sample consisted of PBMCs or T cells enriched from blood (not recorded which). Source of these receptors: a middle-aged man who had recovered from COVID-19.

The chain is built from TRBV9 and TRBJ2-1; 10 bases match TRBD2. The trim removed 3 bases at V and 10 bases at J, leaving 7 bases unmatched. The CDR3 is 14 residues long. CDR1 and CDR2 (germline): SGDLS, YYNGEE. Here the CDR3 DNA reads TGTGCCAGCAGCGGAGAGCGGGGGGGCCGAGAGCAGTTCTTC. Protein product: CASSGERGGREQFF.

This clone has more than one count but fewer than ten. The CDR3: CASSWRSTDTQYF. CDR3 coding DNA: TGTGCCAGCAGTTGGAGGAGCACAGATACGCAGTATTTT. V gene TRBV28 combines with J gene TRBJ2-3; D is perhaps TRBD2 (5 bases). This CDR3 comprises 13 residues. Germline V gene data show CDR1 as MDHEN and CDR2 as SYDVKM. The V and J ends lost 4 bases and 0 bases respectively, with 5 bases between them.

The chain links TRBV18 to TRBJ1-3; tentatively, D is TRBD1 (5 bases). Germline lookup yields CDR1 KGHSH and CDR2 LQKENI. This CDR3 comprises 13 residues. The V and J ends lost 4 bases and 7 bases respectively, with 11 bases between them. CDR3 protein: CASSLEGANTIYF. The CDR3 DNA reads TGTGCCAGCTCACTCGAAGGGGCCAACACCATATATTTT.

This rearrangement joins TRBV4-1 to TRBJ1-2; TRBD1 matches 7 bases. In germline, CDR1 is MGHRA, CDR2 YSYEKL. The CDR3 covers 13 residues. J gave up 7 bases and V 1 base, and 3 bases lay outside the gene matches. The chain's CDR3 is CASSQGGGLGYTF. The CDR3 nucleotides are TGCGCCAGCAGCCAAGGAGGGGGCCTTGGCTACACCTTC.

This chain uses TRBV11-2 with TRBJ2-5, with TRBD2 matching over 16 bases. Germline V lookup: CDR1 SGHAT, CDR2 FQNNGV. The CDR3 totals 14 residues. CDR3 in DNA: TGTGCGAGCGGGACTAGCGGGGGGGAGAAGACCCAGTACTTC. This codes for CASGTSGGEKTQYF.

The rearrangement uses TRBV5-5 and TRBJ1-4; 9 nucleotides match TRBD1. Trimming at V came to 4 bases and at J to 4 bases, leaving 11 bases not matched to a gene. Germline values: CDR1 SGHKS, CDR2 YYEKEE (reference sequence). The CDR3 runs 17 residues. The CDR3 loop reads CASSADRGGVFNEKLFF. The DNA for the CDR3 is TGTGCCAGCAGCGCGGACAGGGGAGGGGTGTTTAATGAAAAACTGTTTTTT. The variable domain in full, with the rest retrieved from reference TRBV5-5 and TRBJ1-4, is DAGVTQSPTHLIKTRGQQVTLRCSPISGHKSVSWYQQVLGQGPQFIFQYYEKEERGRGNFPDRFSARQFPNYSSELNVNALLLGDSALYLCASSADRGGVFNEKLFFGSGTQLSVL.

The chain joins TRBV5-1 to TRBJ1-4; 7 nucleotides align to TRBD1. Per the germline V gene, CDR1 is SGHRS and CDR2 is YFSETQ. This CDR3 contains 14 residues. The ends lost 4 bases at V and 6 bases at J; junction bases unmatched: 6. CDR3 in amino acids: CASSGGGGDEKLFF. The CDR3 DNA sequence: TGCGCCAGCAGCGGAGGGGGCGGGGATGAAAAACTGTTTTTT.

Concerning this clone itself: The junction does not match germline at one end; this may be a read error. The genes are TRBV7-7 and TRBJ2-3; D may be TRBD1 (6 bases). There are 15 residues in the CDR3. The germline gives CDR1 SSHAT, CDR2 FNYEAQ (reference sequence). CDR3 protein: CASSQDSTTRDTQYF. CDR3 bases: TGTGCTAGCAGCCAGGACAGCACAACAAGAGATACGCAGTATTTT.

CDR3 region: CASSSLAGTQETQYF. The CDR3 coding sequence is TGTGCCAGCAGCAGCCTAGCGGGGACTCAAGAGACCCAGTACTTC. The chain employs TRBV7-8 and TRBJ2-5; 9 bases align to TRBD2. V trimming: 5 bases; J trimming: 2 bases; junction bases outside the gene matches: 6. CDR1 and CDR2 from the germline V gene are SGHVS and FQNEAQ. There are 15 residues in the CDR3. The variable domain in full, with the rest retrieved from reference TRBV7-8 and TRBJ2-5, is GAGVSQSPRYKVAKRGQDVALRCDPISGHVSLFWYQQALGQGPEFLTYFQNEAQLDKSGLPSDRFFAERPEGSVSTLKIQRTQQEDSAVYLCASSSLAGTQETQYFGPGTRLLVL.

The rearrangement joins TRBV3-1 (or the pseudogene TRBV3-2) to TRBJ1-1; D gene ambiguous. From germline, CDR1 is LGHDT and CDR2 YNNKEL (reference sequence). V lost 1 base and J lost 5, with 11 bases in between. CDR3 length equals 14 residues. The chain's CDR3 is CASSQVSGSTEAFF. CDR3 bases: TGTGCCAGCAGCCAAGTATCGGGGTCAACTGAAGCTTTCTTT.

This clone was counted between two and nine times. The chain is built from TRBV28 and TRBJ1-5, with 9 bases fitting TRBD1. The CDR3 consists of 23 residues. In germline, CDR1 is MDHEN, CDR2 SYDVKM. The V and J ends lost 3 bases and 3 bases, in that order; junction bases with no gene match: 27. This CDR3 reads CASSLWGFSLAHSGQGYNQPQHF. Written as DNA, the CDR3 is TGTGCCAGCAGTTTGTGGGGGTTTTCTCTCGCTCACTCGGGACAGGGATACAATCAGCCCCAGCATTTT. The variable domain in full, completed from reference TRBV28 and TRBJ1-5, reads DVKVTQSSRYLVKRTGEKVFLECVQDMDHENMFWYRQDPGLGLRLIYFSYDVKMKEKGDIPEGYSVSREKKERFSLILESASTNQTSMYLCASSLWGFSLAHSGQGYNQPQHFGDGTRLSIL.

The genes are TRBV19 and TRBJ1-1; D remains unclear. The germline CDR1 and CDR2 sequences are LNHDA and SQIVND (reference sequence). This CDR3 is built from 16 residues. Trimming pared 3 bases from V and 4 bases from J, leaving 18 bases between. CDR3 DNA sequence: TGTGCCAGTAGTATCGGGTCCGGCATAGAGTTCACTGAAGCTTTCTTT. Encoded protein: CASSIGSGIEFTEAFF. The full variable domain, in which reference TRBV19 and TRBJ1-1 provide the parts outside the CDR3, is DGGITQSPKYLFRKEGQNVTLSCEQNLNHDAMYWYRQDPGQGLRLIYYSQIVNDFQKGDIAEGYSVSREKKESFPLTVTSAQKNPTAFYLCASSIGSGIEFTEAFFGQGTRLTVV.

The chain's CDR3 is CASSLTGGSYGYTF. CDR3 sequence (DNA): TGTGCCAGCAGTTTGACAGGGGGCAGCTATGGCTACACCTTC. This chain connects TRBV6-5 to TRBJ1-2, with 10 nucleotides matching TRBD1. The trim removed 4 bases at V and 4 bases at J, leaving 3 bases unmatched. Germline V lookup: CDR1 MNHEY, CDR2 SVGAGI. This CDR3 comprises 14 residues.

The table lists this clone with a few counts. This chain connects TRBV5-6 to TRBJ2-5, with 13 positions matching TRBD2. The V gene end was trimmed by 3 bases and the J gene end by 3 bases; junction bases not matched to a gene: 5. This CDR3 has 16 residues. The germline V gene has CDR1 SGHDT and CDR2 YYEEEE. The CDR3 region is CASSSPGLAGKETQYF. CDR3 DNA: TGTGCCAGCAGCTCGCCGGGACTAGCGGGGAAAGAGACCCAGTACTTC.

The rearrangement links TRBV18 to TRBJ1-1, with D uncertain. From germline, CDR1 is KGHSH and CDR2 LQKENI. The V and J ends lost 3 bases and 8 bases respectively, with 13 bases between them. The CDR3 extends over 13 amino acids. CDR3 amino acids: CASSPSDTREAFF. The CDR3 DNA reads as TGTGCCAGCTCACCTAGCGACACCCGAGAAGCTTTCTTT.

V usage is TRBV7-9 and J usage is TRBJ2-7; TRBD1 agrees at 8 bases. This CDR3 has 14 amino acids. The germline V gene encodes CDR1 SEHNR and CDR2 FQNEAQ (reference sequence). V was pared by 5 bases and J by 0 bases, with 3 bases of the junction left unmatched. CDR3 sequence reads: CASSDGTGSYEQYF. The CDR3 DNA sequence: TGTGCCAGCAGCGATGGGACAGGCTCCTACGAGCAGTACTTC.

There are a few counts of this clone. The chain couples TRBV30 to TRBJ1-2; TRBD1 agrees at 7 bases. V lost 0 bases, J lost 6 bases, and 16 bases stayed unmatched. The CDR3 contains 17 residues. From germline, CDR1 is GTSNPN and CDR2 SVGIG (reference sequence). The CDR3 loop is CAWSVYQTGRKGDGYTF. The CDR3 nucleotides read TGTGCCTGGAGTGTGTACCAGACAGGGAGAAAAGGGGATGGCTACACCTTC. Using reference TRBV30 and TRBJ1-2 for the parts outside the CDR3, the full variable domain is SQTIHQWPATLVQPVGSPLSLECTVEGTSNPNLYWYRQAAGRGLQLLFYSVGIGQISSEVPQNLSASRPQDRQFILSSKKLLLSDSGFYLCAWSVYQTGRKGDGYTFGSGTRLTVV.

The chain employs TRBV5-1 and TRBJ1-1; 7 bases line up with TRBD1. Germline lookup yields CDR1 SGHRS and CDR2 YFSETQ. This CDR3 comprises 14 residues. Trimming cost V 3 bases and J 3 bases; bases outside gene matches: 5. The CDR3 DNA sequence: TGCGCCAGCAGCTCAGGGACAGAATACACTGAAGCTTTCTTT. It encodes CASSSGTEYTEAFF.

The rearrangement joins TRBV4-1 to TRBJ1-1; no clear D. In germline, CDR1 is MGHRA, CDR2 YSYEKL. V was clipped by 2 bases and J by 0 bases, with 7 bases between them. CDR3 length equals 14 residues. CDR3 in DNA: TGCGCCAGCAGCCAAATGTTCATGAACACTGAAGCTTTCTTT. This codes for CASSQMFMNTEAFF.

This chain links TRBV7-3 with TRBJ1-1, with a weak D call TRBD1 (5 bases). V shed 2 bases and J shed 8 bases, with 15 bases lying between them. The germline V gene has CDR1 SGHTA and CDR2 FQGTGA. This CDR3 contains 14 residues. CDR3 protein: CASSLSPESGEAFF. The CDR3 nucleotides are TGTGCCAGCAGCTTATCGCCGGAATCAGGGGAAGCTTTCTTT.